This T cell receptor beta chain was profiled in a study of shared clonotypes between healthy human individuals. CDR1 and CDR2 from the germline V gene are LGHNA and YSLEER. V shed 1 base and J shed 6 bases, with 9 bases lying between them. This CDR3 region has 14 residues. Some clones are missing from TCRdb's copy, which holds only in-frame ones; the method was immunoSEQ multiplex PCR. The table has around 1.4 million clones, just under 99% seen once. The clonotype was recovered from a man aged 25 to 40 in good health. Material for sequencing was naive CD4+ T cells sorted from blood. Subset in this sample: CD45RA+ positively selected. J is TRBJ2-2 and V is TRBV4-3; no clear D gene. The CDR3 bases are TGCGCCAGCAGCCAAGTGCTGGGCGCCGGGGAGCTGTTTTTT. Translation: CASSQVLGAGELFF.